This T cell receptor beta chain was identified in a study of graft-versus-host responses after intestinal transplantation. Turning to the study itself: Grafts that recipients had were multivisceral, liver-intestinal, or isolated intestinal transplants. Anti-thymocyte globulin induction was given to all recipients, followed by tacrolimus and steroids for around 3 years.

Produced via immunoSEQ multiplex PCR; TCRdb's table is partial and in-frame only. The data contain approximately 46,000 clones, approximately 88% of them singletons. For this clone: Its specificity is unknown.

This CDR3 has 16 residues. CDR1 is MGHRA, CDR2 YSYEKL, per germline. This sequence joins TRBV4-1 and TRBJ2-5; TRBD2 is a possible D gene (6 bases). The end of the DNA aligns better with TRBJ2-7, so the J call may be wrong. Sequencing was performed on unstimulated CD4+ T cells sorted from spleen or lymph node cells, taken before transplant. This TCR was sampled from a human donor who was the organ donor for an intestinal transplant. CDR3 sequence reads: CASSQGGLGGFNEQYF. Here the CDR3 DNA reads TGCGCCAGCAGCCAAGGAGGGCTTGGGGGGTTCAACGAGCAGTACTTC.